These 6 T cell receptor beta chains were sequenced from one sample in a study of metastatic and nonmetastatic thyroid tumors (dated by TCRdb to 2018 to 2021). Library prep was done by PCR. The run used an Illumina HiSeq 4000. The public sequencing data were trimmed at Q25 with fastp and processed into clonotypes with MiXCR by TCRdb, which kept only in-frame beta chains. This sample lists some 32,000 clones; less than 20% were detected once. 8% of the sample belongs to the ten largest clones. None of the patients had been given any treatment before thyroid surgery. The sequenced sample consisted of blood. These receptors came from a female donor with papillary thyroid cancer or a benign thyroid nodule (not recorded which). Some clones in this sample may be carry-over from other donors' samples.

The V and J genes are TRBV6-1 and TRBJ2-1; D gene ambiguous. The germline V gene encodes CDR1 MNHNS and CDR2 SASEGT. The CDR3 has 13 residues. Trimming left V 3 bases short and J 1 base short, with 4 bases between. The CDR3 sequence is CASSDKSYNEQFF. CDR3 sequence (DNA): TGTGCCAGCAGTGATAAGTCCTACAATGAGCAGTTCTTC.

Comments on this clone: A junction boundary mismatches the germline segment, possibly from a read error. The rearrangement joins TRBV20-1 to TRBJ2-3; D unresolved. CDR1 is DFQATT and CDR2 is SNEGSKA in the germline V gene (reference sequence). The CDR3 has 11 amino acids. CDR3 DNA: TGCAGTTCTAGAGAGGCGGATACGCAGTATTTT. It is translated as CSSREADTQYF.

In its sample, this clone was seen many times. The chain carries TRBV20-1 and TRBJ1-3; 8 positions agree with TRBD1. Germline CDR1 is DFQATT and CDR2 is SNEGSKA (reference sequence). The CDR3 consists of 16 residues. Trimming at V came to 0 bases and at J to 2 bases, leaving 6 bases not matched to a gene. CDR3 coding DNA: TGCAGTGCTAGAGATCTCCAGGGGGCCACTGGAAACACCATATATTTT. As protein: CSARDLQGATGNTIYF.

This clone showed up many times. The genes are TRBV28 and TRBJ2-1, with D hard to call. Germline V gene data show CDR1 as MDHEN and CDR2 as SYDVKM. The CDR3 sequence is 11 residues long. Deletions cut 4 bases from V and 7 bases from J, with 5 bases between. DNA of the CDR3: TGTGCCAGCAGTTCGTTAAATGAGCAGTTCTTC. Translation: CASSSLNEQFF. Full variable domain (outside the CDR3, taken from reference TRBV28 and TRBJ2-1): DVKVTQSSRYLVKRTGEKVFLECVQDMDHENMFWYRQDPGLGLRLIYFSYDVKMKEKGDIPEGYSVSREKKERFSLILESASTNQTSMYLCASSSLNEQFFGPGTRLTVL.

This clone was recorded many times. The chain has TRBV7-2 and TRBJ2-5, with 9 bases that match TRBD1. The CDR3 has 16 residues. From germline, CDR1 is SGHTA and CDR2 FQGNSA. The J segment lost 6 bases and the V segment lost 5 bases, leaving 13 bases of the junction unmatched. The CDR3 DNA follows: TGTGCCAGCAGCACAACAGGGGGCGGCGGGGCCAAGACCCAGTACTTC. It codes for CASSTTGGGGAKTQYF.

In this sample, this clone turned up many times. The rearrangement uses TRBV9 and TRBJ1-4; D gene uncertain. The germline V gene encodes CDR1 SGDLS and CDR2 YYNGEE. The CDR3 length is 15 residues. V dropped 1 base and J dropped 8 bases, with 15 bases sitting between them. The CDR3 protein is CASSVSPSTGEKLFF. In DNA, the CDR3 is TGTGCCAGCAGCGTAAGTCCCTCAACGGGGGAAAAACTGTTTTTT.